The present TCR beta chain was sequenced within a study of tumor-infiltrating lymphocytes in primary liver carcinoma. V dropped 8 bases and J dropped 9 bases, with 11 bases sitting between them. This CDR3 has 11 residues. CDR1 and CDR2 from the germline V gene are SGHAT and FQNNGV. This clonotype was seen a handful of times. Its antigen is not identified. Unsorted whole blood yielded blood RNA, and germline DNA was extracted as well. From around 500 ng of total RNA, TCR beta-specific cDNA was reverse-transcribed using a constant-region primer. Slightly modified ARM-PCR with three nested multiplex PCR rounds yielded TCR beta libraries. TRBV1-TRBV30 forward and Cbeta reverse primers drove the first two roughly 10-cycle rounds. MiXCR, run by TCRdb on the multiplex PCR reads, gives a single entry per CDR3 protein. The sample carries about 300,000 distinct CDR3 sequences, 65% recorded once. Broader study findings: Being bulk and unsorted, samples allowed no CD4+ and CD8+ repertoire comparison.

The chain couples TRBV11-2 to TRBJ2-1; D remains unclear. The TCR sequence derives from a man aged 35-49 years with primary liver carcinoma and hepatitis B virus infection. Sequencing input: peripheral blood. CDR3 sequence reads: CASALGPEQFF. Here the CDR3 DNA reads TGTGCCAGCGCCTTAGGGCCTGAGCAGTTCTTC. The complete variable domain, with remaining parts taken from reference TRBV11-2 and TRBJ2-1, reads EAGVAQSPRYKIIEKRQSVAFWCNPISGHATLYWYQQILGQGPKLLIQFQNNGVVDDSQLPKDRFSAERLKGVDSTLKIQPAKLEDSAVYLCASALGPEQFFGPGTRLTVL.